This entry lists 19 T cell receptor beta chains sequenced from one sample in a study of siplizumab effects on memory and regulatory T cells. The protocol was immunoSEQ multiplex PCR, while the TCRdb copy is restricted to in-frame clones and leaves out a portion. The data contain about 40,000 clones, 70% to 90% of them seen just once; the ten biggest clones take up around 0.25%. The sample taken for sequencing was naive CD4+ T cells sorted from blood. The receptors were sampled from a human donor in good health.

The rearrangement uses TRBV5-1 and TRBJ2-3; tentatively, D is TRBD2 (6 bases). In germline, CDR1 is SGHRS, CDR2 YFSETQ. Deletions cut 1 base from V and 4 bases from J, with 22 bases between. The CDR3 length is 18 residues. The CDR3: CASSLFRPTGVRADTQYF. As DNA, the CDR3 is TGCGCCAGCAGCTTGTTCAGGCCGACGGGAGTAAGGGCAGATACGCAGTATTTT.

J is TRBJ2-2 and V is TRBV30; D uncertain. CDR3 length equals 15 residues. Trimming cost V 0 bases and J 3 bases, with 11 bases left between them. Looked up from germline, CDR1 is GTSNPN and CDR2 is SVGIG (reference sequence). The CDR3, as DNA: TGTGCCTGGAGTGTAGAGGACCGAGACACCGGGGAGCTGTTTTTT. Its protein product is CAWSVEDRDTGELFF. Full variable domain (remainder filled in from reference TRBV30 and TRBJ2-2): SQTIHQWPATLVQPVGSPLSLECTVEGTSNPNLYWYRQAAGRGLQLLFYSVGIGQISSEVPQNLSASRPQDRQFILSSKKLLLSDSGFYLCAWSVEDRDTGELFFGEGSRLTVL.

The CDR3 DNA is TGTGCCAGCAGCTTGGGACAGGGGATAGGGACTGAAGCTTTCTTT. Protein sequence: CASSLGQGIGTEAFF. The chain carries TRBV7-9 and TRBJ1-1; 10 nucleotides align to TRBD1. Germline V gene data show CDR1 as SEHNR and CDR2 as FQNEAQ (reference sequence). The CDR3 is made up of 15 amino acids. Trimming removed 3 bases from V and 5 bases from J; junction bases left unmatched: 6. The variable domain in full, with the rest retrieved from reference TRBV7-9 and TRBJ1-1, is DTGVSQNPRHKITKRGQNVTFRCDPISEHNRLYWYRQTLGQGPEFLTYFQNEAQLEKSRLLSDRFSAERPKGSFSTLEIQRTEQGDSAMYLCASSLGQGIGTEAFFGQGTRLTVV.

Written as DNA, the CDR3 is TGCGCCAGCAGCCCTGGGACGTCGCAAGAGACCCAGTACTTC. It encodes CASSPGTSQETQYF. The V call is TRBV5-1, the J call TRBJ2-5, with D tentatively TRBD1 or TRBD2 (5 bases each). V gave up 4 bases and J gave up 2 bases, with 12 bases separating them. The CDR3 is 14 amino acids. Germline-derived CDR1 and CDR2 are SGHRS and YFSETQ.

This sequence joins TRBV5-4 and TRBJ2-7, with a possible D match to TRBD2 (6 bases). The germline V gene has CDR1 SGHNT and CDR2 YYREEE (reference sequence). Deletions cut 4 bases from V and 6 bases from J, with 14 bases between. The CDR3 consists of 13 residues. CDR3 coding DNA: TGTGCCAGCAGCCCCCCGGACTATGGCGAGCAGTACTTC. Encoded protein: CASSPPDYGEQYF. Combining the CDR3 with reference TRBV5-4 and TRBJ2-7 gives the whole variable domain ETGVTQSPTHLIKTRGQQVTLRCSSQSGHNTVSWYQQALGQGPQFIFQYYREEENGRGNFPPRFSGLQFPNYSSELNVNALELDDSALYLCASSPPDYGEQYFGPGTRLTVT.

The rearrangement uses TRBV5-4 and TRBJ2-6, with TRBD1 matching over 11 bases. Per the germline V gene, CDR1 is SGHNT and CDR2 is YYREEE (reference sequence). CDR3 size: 17 residues. The V and J ends lost 4 bases and 1 base, in that order; junction bases with no gene match: 4. The CDR3 loop reads CASSTGQGASGANVLTF. The DNA of the CDR3 is TGTGCCAGCAGCACCGGACAGGGGGCTTCTGGGGCCAACGTCCTGACTTTC. The full variable domain, its missing parts supplied by reference TRBV5-4 and TRBJ2-6, is ETGVTQSPTHLIKTRGQQVTLRCSSQSGHNTVSWYQQALGQGPQFIFQYYREEENGRGNFPPRFSGLQFPNYSSELNVNALELDDSALYLCASSTGQGASGANVLTFGAGSRLTVL.

V and J are TRBV6-5 and TRBJ2-7; either TRBD1 or TRBD2 may supply D (5 bases each). CDR1 and CDR2 (germline): MNHEY, SVGAGI. The CDR3 runs 16 residues. V was shortened by 1 base and J by 3 bases, with 16 bases between the two germline ends. The CDR3 loop reads CASSYYLGATIYEQYF. The CDR3 DNA reads TGTGCCAGCAGTTACTATCTCGGGGCCACCATCTACGAGCAGTACTTC.

V usage is TRBV6-6 and J usage is TRBJ1-1; D is undetermined. Germline CDR1 is MNHNY and CDR2 is SVGAGI (reference sequence). The CDR3 contains 13 residues. The V gene lost 2 bases and the J gene lost 4 bases, with 8 bases spanning the gap. The CDR3 protein is CASSYPGGTEAFF. DNA for the CDR3: TGTGCCAGCAGTTACCCCGGCGGCACTGAAGCTTTCTTT.

This chain uses TRBV27 with TRBJ1-1, with a possible D match to TRBD1 (5 bases). Trimming stripped 7 bases from V and 2 bases from J, with 14 bases between. The CDR3 contains 14 residues. Germline V gene lookup returns CDR1 MNHEY and CDR2 SMNVEV (reference sequence). CDR3 nucleotide sequence: TGTGCCAGCAACCGGGGGTTAACTAACACTGAAGCTTTCTTT. As protein: CASNRGLTNTEAFF.

The chain is built from TRBV2 and TRBJ1-2; no definite D call. This CDR3 has 12 residues. V gave up 6 bases and J gave up 3 bases, with 8 bases separating them. Germline CDR1 is SNHLY and CDR2 is FYNNEI. The CDR3 is CASRGEDYGYTF. The CDR3 nucleotides are TGTGCCAGCAGGGGAGAGGACTATGGCTACACCTTC.

This sequence joins TRBV19 and TRBJ2-2; D tentatively fits TRBD1 or TRBD2 (5 bases each). The CDR3 runs to 12 residues. The V end was cut by 7 bases, the J end by 4 bases, with 7 bases between. Germline V gives CDR1 LNHDA, CDR2 SQIVND (reference sequence). Here the CDR3 DNA reads TGTGCCAGTATGGGGGTCACCGGGGAGCTGTTTTTT. This translates into CASMGVTGELFF.

This clone appeared a few times. The rearrangement uses TRBV2 and TRBJ2-7; tentative D call: TRBD2 (5 bases). This CDR3 contains 15 residues. The germline V and J ends were trimmed by 8 bases and 7 bases, with 24 bases remaining between them. Looked up from germline, CDR1 is SNHLY and CDR2 is FYNNEI. The CDR3 loop reads CASPYGTAGTGEQYF. As DNA, the CDR3 is TGTGCCAGCCCATACGGTACGGCGGGCACGGGGGAGCAGTACTTC.

This clone was seen just once. J is TRBJ2-5 and V is TRBV14; the D is unclear. The germline V gene encodes CDR1 SGHDN and CDR2 FVKESK. Trimming pared 2 bases from V and 5 bases from J, leaving 6 bases between. The CDR3 length is 12 residues. DNA of the CDR3: TGTGCCAGCAGCCAACCCAGGGAGACCCAGTACTTC. Protein product: CASSQPRETQYF.

The rearrangement joins TRBV10-3 to TRBJ1-1, with 9 bases aligning to TRBD1. The germline V gene encodes CDR1 ENHRY and CDR2 SYGVKD. The CDR3 is 17 amino acids. The V segment lost 2 bases and the J segment 4 bases; nucleotides outside the gene matches: 11. The CDR3 bases are TGTGCCATCAGTGAGCCCTGGGGGACAGGGAGTAGCACTGAAGCTTTCTTT. This translates into CAISEPWGTGSSTEAFF.

Notes on this clone: At one end, the junction sequence differs from germline, possibly due to a read error. The chain carries TRBV7-9 and TRBJ2-7, with 7 bases aligning to TRBD2. The CDR3 spans 13 residues. CDR1 is SEHNR and CDR2 is FQNEAQ in the germline V gene (reference sequence). The CDR3 nucleotides are TGTGCCAGCAGCCTCGGGGGGAGCGGGAACGTCGGCTTC. Residues: CASSLGGSGNVGF.

V is TRBV27 and J is TRBJ1-4; possible D gene TRBD1, 5 bases. Trimming removed 2 bases from V and 6 bases from J, with 16 bases in between. The CDR3 has 16 residues. Germline V gives CDR1 MNHEY, CDR2 SMNVEV (reference sequence). Written as DNA, the CDR3 is TGTGCCAGCAGTTTAAGAGGGGATCACAGTTATGAAAAACTGTTTTTT. Translated, it gives CASSLRGDHSYEKLFF.

J is TRBJ2-7 and V is TRBV5-4, with a weak D call TRBD1 (6 bases). V was shortened by 0 bases and J by 0 bases, with 13 bases between the two germline ends. The CDR3 is 16 amino acids. Germline CDR1 and CDR2: SGHNT and YYREEE (reference sequence). The CDR3 region has the DNA TGTGCCAGCAGCTTGGCAGGGGCCGCCAGCTCCTACGAGCAGTACTTC. Amino acids: CASSLAGAASSYEQYF.

The CDR3 DNA is TGTGCCAGCCAGTACTTGCTGGATAGCAATCAGCCCCAGCATTTT. It yields the protein CASQYLLDSNQPQHF. The chain recombines TRBV27 with TRBJ1-5; D gene unclear. There are 15 residues in the CDR3. The germline V gene encodes CDR1 MNHEY and CDR2 SMNVEV (reference sequence). Trimming removed 8 bases from V and 0 bases from J, with 14 bases in between.

The CDR3: CASSFKGGDTQYF. DNA of the CDR3: TGCGCCAGCAGCTTCAAGGGCGGGGATACGCAGTATTTT. The rearrangement joins TRBV5-1 to TRBJ2-3; D possibly corresponds to TRBD2 (5 bases). CDR1 is SGHRS, CDR2 YFSETQ, per germline. CDR3 length equals 13 residues. The V gene lost 2 bases and the J gene lost 6 bases, with 10 bases spanning the gap.